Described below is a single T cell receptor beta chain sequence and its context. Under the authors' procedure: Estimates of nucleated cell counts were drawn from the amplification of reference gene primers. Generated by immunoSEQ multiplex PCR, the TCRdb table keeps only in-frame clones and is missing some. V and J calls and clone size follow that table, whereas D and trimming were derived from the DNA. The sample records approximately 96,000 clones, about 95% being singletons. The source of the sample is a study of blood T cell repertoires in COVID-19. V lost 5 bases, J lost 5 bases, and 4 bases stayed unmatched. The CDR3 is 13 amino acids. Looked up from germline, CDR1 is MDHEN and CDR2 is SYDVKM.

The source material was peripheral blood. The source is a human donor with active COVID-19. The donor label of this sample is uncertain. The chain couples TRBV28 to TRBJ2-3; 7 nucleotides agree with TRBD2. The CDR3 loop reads CASSGTSEDTQYF. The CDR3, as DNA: TGTGCCAGCAGTGGTACTAGCGAAGATACGCAGTATTTT.